What follows are 3 T cell receptor beta chains derived from one specimen sequenced in a study of blood T cell repertoires in COVID-19. Repertoires were generated with immunoSEQ multiplex PCR, while TCRdb's copy carries only in-frame clones and drops some. This sample yields roughly 180,000 clones, of which less than 90% are seen a single time; around 21% belongs to the top ten. The sequenced material came from peripheral blood. These receptors were obtained from a man between 65 and 79 years old with active or convalescent COVID-19.

The V gene is TRBV28, the J gene TRBJ2-3; the match to TRBD2 covers 8 bases. Germline values: CDR1 MDHEN, CDR2 SYDVKM. V was clipped by 10 bases and J by 3 bases; unmatched bases: 6. The CDR3 has 13 residues. The DNA for the CDR3 is TGTGCCACCTTCAGCGGGGGAACAGATACGCAGTATTTT. It specifies CATFSGGTDTQYF.

The chain's CDR3 is CASSPPGGSLSDTQYF. In nucleotides, the CDR3 is TGTGCCAGCTCACCACCAGGTGGGAGTCTCTCAGATACGCAGTATTTT. The chain uses TRBV18 and TRBJ2-3, with D possibly being TRBD2 (5 bases). Trimming shortened V by 0 bases and J by 4 bases, and 14 bases separated the two germline ends. The CDR3 length is 16 residues. Looked up from germline, CDR1 is KGHSH and CDR2 is LQKENI.

CDR3 sequence (DNA): TGCAGCGTTGAAGGGGGACAGGGTATTGAAAAACTGTTTTTT. Translation: CSVEGGQGIEKLFF. This rearrangement joins TRBV29-1 to TRBJ1-4, with 9 nucleotides matching TRBD1. Germline loops: CDR1 SQVTM, CDR2 ANQGSEA. CDR3 length equals 14 residues. Germline trimming cut 1 base from V and 7 bases from J; bases unmatched to any gene: 4.